This is a list of T cell receptor beta chains from one sample in a study of blood T cell repertoires in COVID-19. Libraries were prepared by immunoSEQ multiplex PCR; TCRdb keeps only in-frame clonotypes and omits some of them. The sample includes around 700,000 clones, about 90% of them seen just once. The specimen sequenced was peripheral blood. These receptors came from a woman between 18 and 30 years old with acute or convalescent COVID-19. Both conserved end residues are part of each CDR3. A D gene is named only where the DNA matches it firmly. Rows give clone size only sometimes, using once, few, many, or a class for an expanded clone.

d_call | j_call | v_call | clone_size | cdr3_nt | cdr3_aa
TRBD2 | TRBJ2-4 | TRBV5-1 | once | TGCGCCAGCAGCCCAGAGCGGGGGTGGAACATTCAGTACTTC | CASSPERGWNIQYF
TRBD1 | TRBJ2-5 | TRBV25-1 | NA | TGTGCCAGCAGCCCAATGACAGGGGAGGAGACCCAGTACTTC | CASSPMTGEETQYF
NA | TRBJ1-6 | TRBV5-1 | NA | TGCGCCAGCAGCTTGCAGGGGACCCAATCACCCCTCCACTTT | CASSLQGTQSPLHF
TRBD2 | TRBJ2-1 | TRBV6-2/TRBV6-3 | NA | TGTGCCAGCAACCCAACCGGACTAGCGTTTGAGCAGTTCTTC | CASNPTGLAFEQFF
NA | TRBJ1-1 | TRBV5-1 | few | TGCGCCAGCAGCTTAAATCGGGTATCGTCGACAGCCACTGAAGCTTTCTTT | CASSLNRVSSTATEAFF
TRBD1 | TRBJ1-2 | TRBV18 | NA | TGTGCCAGCTCACTCACAGGGGTTGGCTACACCTTC | CASSLTGVGYTF
NA | TRBJ1-6 | TRBV7-8 | NA | TGTGCCAGCATCGCGGATTCGGGTTCACCCCTCCACTTT | CASIADSGSPLHF
NA | TRBJ1-1 | TRBV13 | NA | TGTGCCAGCAGCGACCACCTTAGCAACACTGAAGCTTTCTTT | CASSDHLSNTEAFF
NA | TRBJ1-2 | TRBV25-1 | once | TGTGCCAGCAGTCCGACACTTAACTATGGCTACACCTTC | CASSPTLNYGYTF
NA | TRBJ1-1 | TRBV30 | NA | TGTGCCTGGACCCCCAAGGGACACCAGAACACTGAAGCTTTCTTT | CAWTPKGHQNTEAFF
TRBD2 | TRBJ2-2 | TRBV9 | NA | TGTGCCAGCAGCGTAGGAAGCGGGGGTAAATCCGGGGAGCTGTTTTTT | CASSVGSGGKSGELFF
NA | TRBJ2-3 | TRBV5-8 | NA | TGTGCCAGCAGCTTGTACCGAGGAACCCCAGATACGCAGTATTTT | CASSLYRGTPDTQYF
NA | TRBJ1-4 | TRBV5-8 | NA | TGTGCCAGCAGTCTCGGACAGACTACAACTAATGAAAAACTGTTTTTT | CASSLGQTTTNEKLFF
NA | TRBJ2-2 | TRBV3-1/TRBV3-2 | once | TGTGCCAGCACCCCCGGGAGCGGGTGGAACACCGGGGAGCTGTTTTTT | CASTPGSGWNTGELFF
TRBD1 | TRBJ2-7 | TRBV5-1 | NA | TGCGCCAGCAGCTTGTCGACACCGGGACAGGGCCCCTACGAGCAGTACTTC | CASSLSTPGQGPYEQYF
NA | TRBJ1-5 | TRBV5-6 | NA | TGTGCCAGCAGCTTTAGGGGGCAGCCCCAGCATTTT | CASSFRGQPQHF
TRBD2 | TRBJ2-4 | TRBV11-2 | NA | TGTGCCAGCAGCTTAGGGGGGGGTATCAACATTCAGTACTTC | CASSLGGGINIQYF
NA | TRBJ2-2 | TRBV9 | NA | TGTGCCAGCAGCGCAGGGTTGTACACCGGGGAGCTGTTTTTT | CASSAGLYTGELFF
NA | TRBJ2-1 | TRBV6-5 | NA | TGTGCCAGCACCCTAAAATTAGATTACAATGAGCAGTTCTTC | CASTLKLDYNEQFF
NA | TRBJ1-6 | TRBV9 | NA | TGTGCCAGCAGCGTAGCACAGGGCTCACCCCTCCACTTT | CASSVAQGSPLHF
NA | TRBJ1-1 | TRBV6-6 | NA | TGTGCCAGCAGTTACGTCGGGGGTCCTGAAGCTTTCTTT | CASSYVGGPEAFF
TRBD2 | TRBJ2-2 | TRBV10-3 | NA | TGTGCCATCAGTGATCAGCGGGGGAACACCGGGGAGCTGTTTTTT | CAISDQRGNTGELFF
TRBD2 | TRBJ2-3 | TRBV5-1 | once | TGCGCCAGCAGCTTGTACCGTCTAGCGGGCACAGATACGCAGTATTTT | CASSLYRLAGTDTQYF